This T cell receptor (beta chain) is drawn from a study of T cells in women clearing cervical HPV infection. Overall study: Women with histologically confirmed HPV16-related CIN3 or worse, 2 with invasive cancer, served as cases. No precancer developed; the control's incident HPV16 infection cleared within 12 months. Blood came at first lesion visit for cases, post-clearance for controls.

V lost 7 bases and J lost 7; bases outside the gene matches: 17. This CDR3 comprises 17 residues. CDR1 and CDR2 (germline): LNHDA, SQIVND (reference sequence). About this clone itself: The CDR3 end is not reached by the read, which stops 3 residues before it; the germline J gene fills it in.

TCRdb keeps only in-frame clones here, not all; method: immunoSEQ multiplex PCR. Found here are around 35,000 clones; the top ten clones hold around 1.7%. The V gene is TRBV19, the J gene TRBJ2-2; TRBD2 agrees at 8 bases. The sequenced sample consisted of blood buffy coat. This clonotype was sampled from a woman aged 18 to 75 with a cervical HPV16 infection that either progressed to CIN3+ or cleared (not recorded which). The CDR3 bases that were read are TGTGCCAGTAAGCGGGTGATCTCAGCGGGGGCCTTCGGGGAG. The encoded protein is CASKRVISAGAFGE. In full, the CDR3 reads CASKRVISAGAFGELFF. Filled out from reference TRBV19 and TRBJ2-2, the complete variable domain reads DGGITQSPKYLFRKEGQNVTLSCEQNLNHDAMYWYRQDPGQGLRLIYYSQIVNDFQKGDIAEGYSVSREKKESFPLTVTSAQKNPTAFYLCASKRVISAGAFGELFFGEGSRLTVL.